This TCR beta chain was documented in a study of cytomegalovirus exposure and HLA in healthy donors. Overall study findings and caveats: Some V segments, including TRBV6-2 and TRBV6-3, were excluded as indistinguishable.

The CDR3 is made up of 14 amino acids. Germline V gene sequence: CDR1 PRHDT, CDR2 FYEKMQ (reference sequence). V shed 4 bases and J 4 bases; nucleotides not matched to a gene: 6. Primers included in the PCR were 60 Vbeta and 13 Jbeta primers. This table comes from immunoSEQ multiplex PCR, and its TCRdb copy is limited to in-frame clones, with some not included. Seen here are more than 90,000 clones, roughly 70% observed once, and the top ten hold 8% to 13%. As to this clone: Its target is not known.

Sequencing used PBMCs. The rearrangement joins TRBV13 to TRBJ1-2, with 7 bases matching TRBD1. The TCR was taken from a man between 45 and 60 years old in good health and CMV-seronegative. The CDR3 sequence is CASSSQDRPYGYTF. The CDR3 coding sequence is TGTGCCAGCAGCTCCCAGGACAGGCCCTATGGCTACACCTTC.